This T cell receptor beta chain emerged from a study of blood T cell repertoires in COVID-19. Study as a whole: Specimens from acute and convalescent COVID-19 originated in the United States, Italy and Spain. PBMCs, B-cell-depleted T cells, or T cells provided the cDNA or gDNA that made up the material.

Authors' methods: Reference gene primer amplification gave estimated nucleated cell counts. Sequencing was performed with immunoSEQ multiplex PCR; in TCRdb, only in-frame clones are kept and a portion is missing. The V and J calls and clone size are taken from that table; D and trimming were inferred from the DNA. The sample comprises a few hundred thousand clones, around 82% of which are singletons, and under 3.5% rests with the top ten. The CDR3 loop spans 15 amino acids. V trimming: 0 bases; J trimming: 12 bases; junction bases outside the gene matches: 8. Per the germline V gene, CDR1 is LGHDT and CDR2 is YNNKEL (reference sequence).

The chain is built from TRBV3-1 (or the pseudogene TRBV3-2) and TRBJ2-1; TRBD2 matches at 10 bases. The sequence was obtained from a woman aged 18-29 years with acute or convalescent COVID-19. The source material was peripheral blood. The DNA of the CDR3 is TGTGCCAGCAGCCAAGAAAACAGCGGGAGGGCCGGGCAGTTCTTC. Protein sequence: CASSQENSGRAGQFF.